A selection of T cell receptor beta chains follows, all from one sample in a study of esophageal squamous cell carcinoma under preoperative chemotherapy. In TCRdb, the PCR reads were re-called with MiXCR into one record per CDR3 protein. This table has around 34,000 distinct CDR3 sequences, less than 65% appearing once. The sample here was taken from a patient given preoperative chemotherapy. These receptors were collected from a human donor with esophageal squamous cell carcinoma. The donor label of this sample is uncertain. The CDR3 runs from the conserved cysteine through the conserved F or W. Size is stated for part of the rows, as once, few or many counts, or as a class when the clone is expanded.

J gene | clone size | V gene | CDR3 protein
TRBJ2-1 | many | TRBV7-3 | CASSLNGVDEQFF
TRBJ2-6 | . | TRBV4-1 | CASSQRDRDFLANVLTF
TRBJ2-3 | . | TRBV6-1 | CASSPGLADDTQYF
TRBJ1-4 | . | TRBV7-2 | CASSSGTGGFNEKLFF
TRBJ2-6 | many | TRBV6-2/TRBV6-3 | CASSYNSGANVLTF
TRBJ2-4 | few | TRBV6-1 | CASSQRNIQYF
TRBJ2-1 | once | TRBV11-3 | CASRRRLAGNEQFF
. | few | TRBV12-3/TRBV12-4 | CASSLQGLGSNEQFF
TRBJ1-6 | . | TRBV6-1 | CASRDRAGNSPLHF
TRBJ2-3 | . | TRBV7-3 | CGLSAGGTDTQYF
TRBJ2-5 | . | TRBV7-2 | CASGFGGRGPDTQYF
TRBJ2-1 | many | TRBV4-1 | CASSPEEVAGGPHEQFF
TRBJ2-2 | . | TRBV7-2 | CASSLGAGTLRTEKQFF
. | . | TRBV7-2 | CASSLTSRGGTTTQFF
TRBJ2-4 | . | TRBV10-3 | CGEGGLRAKDTQYF
TRBJ1-4 | . | TRBV6-1 | CASSEMGLANEKLFF
TRBJ2-7 | few | TRBV7-2 | CASSLTSGRRGFYEQYF
TRBJ2-7 | . | TRBV6-1 | CASSEARASEQYF
TRBJ2-1 | many | TRBV6-5 | CASAVRDSSYNEQFF
TRBJ2-4 | . | TRBV7-8 | CASSDSGLGAENTQYF
TRBJ2-2 | few | TRBV6-5 | CASSYPTIWGLSGELFF
TRBJ2-2 | once | TRBV7-2 | CASGGSVSTDTQFF
TRBJ2-2 | many | TRBV6-5 | CASSYSGFGTGGTGELFF
. | . | TRBV7-3 | CASSARIQETQYF
. | . | TRBV4-1 | CASSQDTGTALYEQYF
TRBJ2-4 | . | TRBV6-1 | CGSQKGAGAKNTQYF